The clone carrying this T cell receptor beta chain has a handful of counts. Its matching antigen is unknown. During construction of the library, unique molecular identifiers were attached to individual cDNA molecules for quantitative, reproducible TCR counting. TCRdb reprocessed the RACE reads with MiXCR, giving one entry per CDR3 protein. The sample contains roughly 180,000 distinct CDR3 sequences, about 14% of which appear only once. Time point described: patch test 1, 2 weeks after DPC sensitization. The treatment was: therapeutic diphenylcyclopropenone sensitization with weekly scalp DPC. This entry belongs to a study of human T cells and chemical hapten exposure. Study-level results: Patch test score showed a positive correlation with PT1 expanded TCR counts.

This CDR3 region has 13 residues. V dropped 6 bases and J dropped 6; count of bases not matched to a gene: 3. In germline, CDR1 is MNHEY, CDR2 SMNVEV (reference sequence). This TCR derives from a woman between 25 and 40 years old with alopecia areata. Some clones in this sample may be carry-over from other donors' samples. Specimen: whole blood, collected in connection with sensitization to the hapten diphenylcyclopropenone (DPC). The chain employs TRBV27 and TRBJ2-2; 8 bases match TRBD1. CDR3 nucleotide sequence: TGTGCCAGCAGCGGACAGGGACCCGGGGAGCTGTTTTTT. It translates to CASSGQGPGELFF.